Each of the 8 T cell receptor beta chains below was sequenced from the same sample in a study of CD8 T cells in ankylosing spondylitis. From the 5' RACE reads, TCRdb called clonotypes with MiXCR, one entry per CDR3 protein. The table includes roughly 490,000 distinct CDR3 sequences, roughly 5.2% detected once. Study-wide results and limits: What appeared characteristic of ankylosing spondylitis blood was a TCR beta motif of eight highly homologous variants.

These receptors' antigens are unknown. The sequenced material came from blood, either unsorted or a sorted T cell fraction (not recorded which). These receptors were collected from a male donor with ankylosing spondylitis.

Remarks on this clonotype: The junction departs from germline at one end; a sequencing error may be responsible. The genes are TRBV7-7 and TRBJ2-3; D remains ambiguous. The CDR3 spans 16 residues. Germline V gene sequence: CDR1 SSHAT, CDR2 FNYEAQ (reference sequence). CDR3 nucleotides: TGTGCTAGCAGCTCAGACTTTACTCTTAGCACAGATACGCAGTATTTT. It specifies CASSSDFTLSTDTQYF.

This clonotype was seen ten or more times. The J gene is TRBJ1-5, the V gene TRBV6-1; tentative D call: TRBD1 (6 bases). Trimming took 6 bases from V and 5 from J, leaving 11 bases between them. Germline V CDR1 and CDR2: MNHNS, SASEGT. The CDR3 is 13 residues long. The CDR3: CASRRQADQPQHF. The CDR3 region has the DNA TGTGCCAGCAGGCGACAGGCGGATCAGCCCCAGCATTTT.

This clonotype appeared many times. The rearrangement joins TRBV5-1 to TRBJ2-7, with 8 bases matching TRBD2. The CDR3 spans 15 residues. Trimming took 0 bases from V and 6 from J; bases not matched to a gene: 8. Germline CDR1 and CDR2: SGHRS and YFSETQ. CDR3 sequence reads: CASSLETLAEGEQYF. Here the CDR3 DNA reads TGCGCCAGCAGCTTGGAGACACTAGCGGAGGGCGAGCAGTACTTC.

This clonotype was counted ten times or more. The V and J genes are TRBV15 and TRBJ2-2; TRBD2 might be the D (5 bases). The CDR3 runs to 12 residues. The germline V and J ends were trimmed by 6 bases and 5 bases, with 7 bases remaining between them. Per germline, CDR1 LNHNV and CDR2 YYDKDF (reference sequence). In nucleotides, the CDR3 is TGTGCCACCAGGGAGCGGACCGGGGAGCTGTTTTTT. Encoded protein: CATRERTGELFF.

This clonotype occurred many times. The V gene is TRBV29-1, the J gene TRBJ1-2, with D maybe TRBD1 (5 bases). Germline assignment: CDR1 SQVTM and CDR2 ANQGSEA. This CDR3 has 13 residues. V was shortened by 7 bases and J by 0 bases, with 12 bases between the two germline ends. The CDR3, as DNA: TGCAGCGCAAGACAGTTGTCTAACTATGGCTACACCTTC. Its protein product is CSARQLSNYGYTF.

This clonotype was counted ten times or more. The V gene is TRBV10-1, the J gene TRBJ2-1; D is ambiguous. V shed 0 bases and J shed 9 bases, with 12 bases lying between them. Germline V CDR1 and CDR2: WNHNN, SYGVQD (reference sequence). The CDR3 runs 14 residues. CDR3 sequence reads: CASSESMGRGEQFF. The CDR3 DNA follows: TGCGCCAGCAGTGAGTCGATGGGCCGCGGTGAGCAGTTCTTC.

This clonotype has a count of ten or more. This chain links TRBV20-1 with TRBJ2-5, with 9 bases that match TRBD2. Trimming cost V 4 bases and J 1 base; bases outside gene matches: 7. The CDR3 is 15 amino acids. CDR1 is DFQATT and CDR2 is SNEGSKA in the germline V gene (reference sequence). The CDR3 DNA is TGCAGTGCTAAGCGTCCTAGCGGGGTCCAAGAGACCCAGTACTTC. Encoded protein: CSAKRPSGVQETQYF.

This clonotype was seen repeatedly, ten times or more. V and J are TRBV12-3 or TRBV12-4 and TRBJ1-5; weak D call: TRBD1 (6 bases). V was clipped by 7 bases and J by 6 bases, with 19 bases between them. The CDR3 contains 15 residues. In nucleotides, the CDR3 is TGTGCCAGCACCCTGGGGGGGGCGGTAGGTCAGCCCCAGCATTTT. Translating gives CASTLGGAVGQPQHF.